Below are 16 T cell receptor beta chains sequenced from a single sample in a study of blood T cell repertoires in COVID-19. TCRdb's copy holds only in-frame clones and misses some; the assay was immunoSEQ multiplex PCR. Of roughly 73,000 clones in the sample, roughly 84% were seen once. The sample consisted of peripheral blood. These receptors all come from a woman older than 75 with active or convalescent COVID-19.

This clone has just one count. The chain employs TRBV29-1 and TRBJ1-1, with D perhaps matching TRBD1 (5 bases). Germline lookup yields CDR1 SQVTM and CDR2 ANQGSEA. The CDR3 is 13 residues long. Trimming left V 2 bases short and J 5 bases short, with 12 bases between. CDR3 nucleotides: TGCAGCGTTGAACAGGGAGGAGGAACTGAAGCTTTCTTT. It encodes CSVEQGGGTEAFF.

This chain links TRBV5-1 with TRBJ1-1; D gene unclear. The CDR3 has 15 residues. The germline V gene encodes CDR1 SGHRS and CDR2 YFSETQ. The ends were cut back, 2 bases at V and 1 base at J, with 12 bases in the middle. The CDR3 bases are TGCGCCAGCAGCTTTCTCCAGGCATCGAACACTGAAGCTTTCTTT. This encodes CASSFLQASNTEAFF.

V usage is TRBV7-9 and J usage is TRBJ2-7; perhaps TRBD1 as D (7 bases). Trimming left V 6 bases short and J 4 bases short, with 19 bases between. Germline CDR1 is SEHNR and CDR2 is FQNEAQ (reference sequence). This CDR3 comprises 15 residues. Here the CDR3 reads CASSYRGTAPYEQYF. The DNA of the CDR3 is TGTGCCAGCAGTTACCGCGGGACAGCTCCGTACGAGCAGTACTTC.

This clone was counted once. V is TRBV2 and J is TRBJ1-4, with D possibly TRBD1 on 5 matching bases. CDR1 and CDR2 (germline): SNHLY, FYNNEI. Trimming removed 10 bases at V and 0 bases at J, with 18 bases between. The CDR3 runs 16 residues. DNA of the CDR3: TGTGCCACCGCGACAGACTTAAGAGCAACTAATGAAAAACTGTTTTTT. It is translated as CATATDLRATNEKLFF.

V gene TRBV5-6 combines with J gene TRBJ2-2, with 11 bases aligning to TRBD2. The CDR3 consists of 15 residues. Germline loops: CDR1 SGHDT, CDR2 YYEEEE. Germline trimming cut 3 bases from V and 4 bases from J; bases unmatched to any gene: 2. The CDR3 DNA reads as TGTGCCAGCAGCTCGGGACTAGCGGCCACCGGGGAGCTGTTTTTT. Encoded protein: CASSSGLAATGELFF.

This clone was counted once. This rearrangement joins TRBV2 to TRBJ1-5, with D possibly being TRBD1 (6 bases). V was shortened by 5 bases and J by 2 bases, with 10 bases between the two germline ends. This CDR3 is built from 14 residues. Germline V gene data show CDR1 as SNHLY and CDR2 as FYNNEI. CDR3 sequence: CASSTGFGNQPQHF. The CDR3 DNA reads as TGTGCCAGCAGTACAGGGTTCGGCAATCAGCCCCAGCATTTT.

The chain recombines TRBV3-1 (or the pseudogene TRBV3-2) with TRBJ2-1; 9 nucleotides match TRBD2. The ends lost 3 bases at V and 4 bases at J; junction bases unmatched: 13. Germline CDR1 reads LGHDT; CDR2 reads YNNKEL (reference sequence). This CDR3 contains 18 residues. CDR3 nucleotide sequence: TGTGCCAGCAGCCAGGACGACTTCAGCGGGGGGCCATACAATGAGCAGTTCTTC. As protein: CASSQDDFSGGPYNEQFF.

The J gene is TRBJ2-3, the V gene TRBV2; 10 bases agree with TRBD2. V dropped 2 bases and J dropped 11; count of bases not matched to a gene: 19. This CDR3 has 18 amino acids. Germline lookup yields CDR1 SNHLY and CDR2 FYNNEI. CDR3: CASSESRTSGRPAEGQYF. Written as DNA, the CDR3 is TGTGCCAGCAGTGAAAGTCGGACTAGCGGCAGGCCAGCGGAGGGGCAGTATTTT.

This clone was detected only once. The chain couples TRBV5-1 to TRBJ2-1; TRBD1 matches at 8 bases. J gave up 6 bases and V 2 bases, and 4 bases lay outside the gene matches. Germline values: CDR1 SGHRS, CDR2 YFSETQ. This CDR3 is built from 14 residues. CDR3 coding DNA: TGCGCCAGCAGCTTTTCTACAGGGGGCAATGAGCAGTTCTTC. It is translated as CASSFSTGGNEQFF.

This clone turned up a few times. J is TRBJ1-2 and V is TRBV12-3 or TRBV12-4; TRBD1 agrees at 8 bases. There are 13 residues in the CDR3. J lost 4 bases, V lost 5 bases, and 3 bases had no gene match. CDR3 in amino acids: CASSPRGPYGYTF. In nucleotides, the CDR3 is TGTGCCAGCAGTCCCAGGGGGCCCTATGGCTACACCTTC.

Regarding this clone: The sample has other DNA sequences that encode this CDR3 too. The chain recombines TRBV12-3 or TRBV12-4 with TRBJ1-5; TRBD1 might be the D (5 bases). The V gene lost 3 bases and the J gene lost 7 bases, with 10 bases spanning the gap. The CDR3 totals 13 residues. This chain's CDR3 is CASSFGGNQPQHF. DNA for the CDR3: TGTGCCAGCAGTTTCGGGGGGAACCAGCCCCAGCATTTT.

This clone has only a few counts. The chain joins TRBV27 to TRBJ1-4; TRBD1 matches at 9 bases. Per the germline V gene, CDR1 is MNHEY and CDR2 is SMNVEV (reference sequence). V was pared by 5 bases and J by 5 bases, with 6 bases of the junction left unmatched. The CDR3 length is 15 residues. CDR3 sequence (DNA): TGTGCCAGCAGTAATAGACAGGGGGGAAATGAAAAACTGTTTTTT. This gives the protein CASSNRQGGNEKLFF.

V and J are TRBV3-1 (or the pseudogene TRBV3-2) and TRBJ2-7; 9 nucleotides match TRBD1. The CDR3 loop spans 15 amino acids. Germline V gives CDR1 LGHDT, CDR2 YNNKEL (reference sequence). Trimming removed 5 bases from V and 3 bases from J; junction bases left unmatched: 8. CDR3 protein: CASSNPGQGLYEQYF. For the CDR3, the DNA is TGTGCCAGCAGCAACCCGGGACAGGGTCTCTACGAGCAGTACTTC.

This clone was recorded only once. The V gene is TRBV6-5, the J gene TRBJ1-2, with D perhaps matching TRBD1 (6 bases). Germline assignment: CDR1 MNHEY and CDR2 SVGAGI. The CDR3 has 13 residues. V lost 5 bases and J 6 bases, leaving 13 bases between the germline ends. CDR3 region: CASSTRAGDGYTF. The CDR3 region has the DNA TGTGCCAGCAGTACCCGGGCAGGGGATGGCTACACCTTC.

The chain has TRBV4-1 and TRBJ2-7; possible D gene TRBD1, 5 bases. The CDR3 contains 13 residues. Germline loops: CDR1 MGHRA, CDR2 YSYEKL. V was shortened by 5 bases and J by 3 bases, with 11 bases between the two germline ends. CDR3 sequence: CASSSLDSYEQYF. CDR3 DNA: TGCGCCAGCAGCTCACTCGACAGCTACGAGCAGTACTTC.

The V gene is TRBV25-1, the J gene TRBJ1-4; D is ambiguous. The CDR3 extends over 13 amino acids. The V gene lost 2 bases and the J gene lost 8 bases, with 9 bases spanning the gap. Germline CDR1 is MGHDK and CDR2 is SYGVNS. The CDR3, as DNA: TGTGCCAGCAGTGAAGTAGCCACCGAAAAACTGTTTTTT. The encoded protein is CASSEVATEKLFF.